In its sample, the clone carrying this T cell receptor (beta chain) was seen once. The data were obtained in a study of blood T cell repertoires in COVID-19. Using immunoSEQ multiplex PCR, the repertoire was profiled, and TCRdb retains in-frame clones only, with some absent. The sample includes about 270,000 clones, 70% to 90% seen only once; the top ten take about 12%. Germline V gene sequence: CDR1 SEHNR, CDR2 FQNEAQ (reference sequence). Trimming left V 4 bases short and J 4 bases short, with 13 bases between. The CDR3 has 14 residues. The sequence was obtained from a woman aged 25-40 years with COVID-19, enrolled during active disease. The V gene is TRBV7-9, the J gene TRBJ1-2; D possibly corresponds to TRBD1 (5 bases). Sequenced material: peripheral blood. For the CDR3, the DNA is TGTGCCAGCAGCTCACCCGGGGGGGGCTATGGCTACACCTTC. Amino acids: CASSSPGGGYGYTF.